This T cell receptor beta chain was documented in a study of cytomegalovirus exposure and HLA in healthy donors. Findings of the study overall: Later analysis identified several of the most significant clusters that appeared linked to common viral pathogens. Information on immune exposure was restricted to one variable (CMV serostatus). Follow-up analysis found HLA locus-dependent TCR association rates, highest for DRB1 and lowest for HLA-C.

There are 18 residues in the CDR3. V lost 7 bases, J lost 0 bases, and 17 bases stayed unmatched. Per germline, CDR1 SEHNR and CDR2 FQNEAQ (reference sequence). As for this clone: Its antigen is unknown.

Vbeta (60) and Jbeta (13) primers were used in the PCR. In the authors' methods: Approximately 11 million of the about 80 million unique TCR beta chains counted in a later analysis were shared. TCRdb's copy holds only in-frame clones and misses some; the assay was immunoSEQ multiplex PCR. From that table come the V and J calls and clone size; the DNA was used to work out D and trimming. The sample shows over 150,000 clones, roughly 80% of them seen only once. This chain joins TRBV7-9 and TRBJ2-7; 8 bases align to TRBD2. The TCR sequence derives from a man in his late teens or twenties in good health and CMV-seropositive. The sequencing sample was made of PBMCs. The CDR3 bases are TGTGCCAGCATCCTTACTAGCGGCCTTATTTCATCCTCCTACGAGCAGTACTTC. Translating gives CASILTSGLISSSYEQYF. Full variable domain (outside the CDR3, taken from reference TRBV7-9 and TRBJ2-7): DTGVSQNPRHKITKRGQNVTFRCDPISEHNRLYWYRQTLGQGPEFLTYFQNEAQLEKSRLLSDRFSAERPKGSFSTLEIQRTEQGDSAMYLCASILTSGLISSSYEQYFGPGTRLTVT.